The 18 T cell receptor beta chains below come from one sample, sequenced in a study of early T cells in non-severe SARS-CoV-2 infection. TCRdb fed the 5' RACE reads into MiXCR, producing one record per CDR3 protein. The table lists more than 65,000 distinct CDR3 sequences, roughly an eighth of them singletons. The source material was whole blood, sampled at baseline. These receptors came from an adult who was a healthcare worker with PCR-confirmed SARS-CoV-2 infection or an uninfected control (not recorded which).

At least ten counts were recorded for this clonotype. The V call is TRBV29-1, the J call TRBJ1-2; weak D call: TRBD1 (6 bases). V lost 4 bases and J lost 2, with 20 bases in between. This CDR3 is built from 16 residues. The germline V gene has CDR1 SQVTM and CDR2 ANQGSEA. CDR3 nucleotides: TGCAGCGTTGTTGCCCTAGGAGGGGGGAACAACTATGGCTACACCTTC. It codes for CSVVALGGGNNYGYTF.

This clonotype was picked up many times. The gene calls are TRBV4-1 and TRBJ1-6, with 9 positions matching TRBD1. From germline, CDR1 is MGHRA and CDR2 YSYEKL. With 8 bases clipped from V and 13 bases from J, the junction kept 12 bases outside the gene matches. CDR3 length equals 14 residues. The CDR3 loop reads CASGQGLVSGPLHF. The CDR3 nucleotides are TGCGCCAGCGGACAGGGGTTGGTTTCAGGGCCCCTCCACTTT.

The chain joins TRBV24-1 to TRBJ2-1; 9 bases agree with TRBD1. The CDR3 runs 16 residues. The V gene's germline CDR1 is KGHDR and CDR2 SFDVKD. After removal of 8 bases from V and 5 bases from J, the junction contained 12 bases not matched to a gene. CDR3 loop: CATIFGTGRLHNEQFF. The DNA for the CDR3 is TGTGCCACCATTTTCGGGACAGGGAGACTCCACAATGAGCAGTTCTTC.

This clonotype came up a few times. This sequence joins TRBV4-3 and TRBJ2-4, with D unresolved. The CDR3 has 14 residues. Trimming stripped 0 bases from V and 5 bases from J, with 8 bases between. Germline V gene data show CDR1 as LGHNA and CDR2 as YSLEER. The CDR3 here is CASSQDSQENIQYF. In DNA form, the CDR3 reads TGCGCCAGCAGCCAAGATTCCCAGGAAAACATTCAGTACTTC.

There are many counts of this clonotype. CDR3 sequence: CATSDLPLTTGELFF. In nucleotides, the CDR3 is TGTGCCACCAGTGATTTGCCCCTTACCACCGGGGAGCTGTTTTTT. This chain connects TRBV24-1 to TRBJ2-2; D is uncertain. Germline CDR1 KGHDR, CDR2 SFDVKD. This CDR3 has 15 residues. V lost 0 bases to trimming and J lost 4 bases, with 8 bases between them.

This chain joins TRBV5-1 and TRBJ2-3; TRBD1 agrees at 7 bases. The J segment lost 4 bases and the V segment lost 0 bases, leaving 5 bases of the junction unmatched. Germline assignment: CDR1 SGHRS and CDR2 YFSETQ. The CDR3 loop spans 15 amino acids. The CDR3 loop is CASSLAGTVPDTQYF. CDR3 bases: TGCGCCAGCAGCTTGGCCGGGACAGTCCCAGATACGCAGTATTTT.

The rearrangement links TRBV7-9 to TRBJ1-3; D gene ambiguous. Germline V gene sequence: CDR1 SEHNR, CDR2 FQNEAQ (reference sequence). V lost 2 bases and J 0 bases, leaving 8 bases between the germline ends. This CDR3 has 15 amino acids. This CDR3 reads CASSLFGVSGNTIYF. The DNA for the CDR3 is TGTGCCAGCAGCTTATTCGGGGTCTCTGGAAACACCATATATTTT.

The sample holds many counts of this clonotype. This chain uses TRBV5-1 with TRBJ2-7; D is unclear. The V end was cut by 4 bases, the J end by 0 bases, with 11 bases between. The CDR3 length is 14 residues. CDR1 is SGHRS, CDR2 YFSETQ, per germline. CDR3 amino acids: CASSPAGPSYEQYF. The CDR3 DNA reads TGCGCCAGCAGCCCGGCCGGACCCTCCTACGAGCAGTACTTC.

This chain connects TRBV16 to TRBJ2-3; no firm D call. The CDR3 runs to 13 residues. The V end was cut by 4 bases, the J end by 1 base, with 6 bases between. CDR1 and CDR2 from the germline V gene are KGHSY and FQNENV. The CDR3 region has the DNA TGTGCCAGCAGCCTAACCCGCACAGATACGCAGTATTTT. The encoded protein is CASSLTRTDTQYF.

The table lists this clonotype with many counts. This chain uses TRBV4-1 with TRBJ1-1; 7 bases are shared with TRBD1. Germline CDR1 and CDR2: MGHRA and YSYEKL. V trimming: 3 bases; J trimming: 4 bases; junction bases outside the gene matches: 8. This CDR3 spans 15 amino acids. The CDR3 DNA reads TGCGCCAGCAGCCAGGTCCGGGACAGACTCACTGAAGCTTTCTTT. It codes for CASSQVRDRLTEAFF.

This chain joins TRBV19 and TRBJ1-2, with TRBD1 as a possible D gene (6 bases). There are 14 residues in the CDR3. The germline gives CDR1 LNHDA, CDR2 SQIVND (reference sequence). Trimming left V 9 bases short and J 7 bases short, with 21 bases between. The chain's CDR3 is CASHGWGAQVGYTF. In nucleotides, the CDR3 is TGTGCCAGCCATGGTTGGGGGGCACAGGTTGGCTACACCTTC.

The V and J genes are TRBV19 and TRBJ2-7, with D possibly being TRBD1 or TRBD2 (6 bases each). This CDR3 region has 15 residues. V lost 7 bases and J lost 0, with 16 bases in between. CDR1 LNHDA and CDR2 SQIVND come from the germline V gene (reference sequence). In DNA form, the CDR3 reads TGTGCCAGTACCTCGGAGGGGGTGGCCTCCTACGAGCAGTACTTC. The encoded protein is CASTSEGVASYEQYF.

The sample holds a few counts of this clonotype. The genes are TRBV6-5 and TRBJ2-3; unclear D gene. Germline V gives CDR1 MNHEY, CDR2 SVGAGI. V lost 5 bases and J 1 base, leaving 13 bases between the germline ends. The CDR3 length is 15 residues. CDR3 protein: CASSPEGSRTDTQYF. The CDR3 nucleotides read TGTGCCAGCAGTCCAGAAGGAAGCCGCACAGATACGCAGTATTTT.

The chain couples TRBV6-2 or TRBV6-3 to TRBJ2-7; a possible D gene is TRBD1 (5 bases). Germline CDR1 is MNHEY and CDR2 is SVGEGT. Trimming stripped 1 base from V and 1 base from J, with 8 bases between. The CDR3 contains 14 residues. CDR3 in DNA: TGTGCCAGCAGTTACTGGGGCGGTTCCTACGAGCAGTACTTC. Protein: CASSYWGGSYEQYF.

The V and J genes are TRBV11-2 and TRBJ2-2; D call uncertain. Germline V gives CDR1 SGHAT, CDR2 FQNNGV. The CDR3 is 15 residues long. V was trimmed by 5 bases and J by 1 base, leaving 11 bases between them. CDR3 DNA: TGTGCCAGCAGCCTCTGGGCGATGAACACCGGGGAGCTGTTTTTT. Amino acid sequence: CASSLWAMNTGELFF.

This clonotype is classed as medium-sized (0.01 to 0.1%). The rearrangement links TRBV7-8 to TRBJ1-1; the D is unclear. The V gene's germline CDR1 is SGHVS and CDR2 FQNEAQ. The CDR3 has 15 amino acids. The V end lost 1 base, the J end lost 0 bases, and 9 bases lay between the germline ends. The CDR3 protein is CASSLGGRMNTEAFF. DNA for the CDR3: TGTGCCAGCAGCTTAGGCGGACGGATGAACACTGAAGCTTTCTTT.

V gene TRBV5-1 combines with J gene TRBJ1-5; D is unclear. Trimming took off 6 bases at V and 2 bases at J, with 18 bases between the two ends. There are 16 residues in the CDR3. Germline CDR1 reads SGHRS; CDR2 reads YFSETQ. The CDR3 region has the DNA TGCGCCAGCACTTTGCCCGGGTGTTGGGGCAATCAGCCCCAGCATTTT. It yields the protein CASTLPGCWGNQPQHF.

This clonotype was counted only a few times. The V call is TRBV18, the J call TRBJ2-5, with D perhaps matching TRBD1 (5 bases). V dropped 5 bases and J dropped 5 bases, with 9 bases sitting between them. The CDR3 length is 12 residues. Germline V gene data show CDR1 as KGHSH and CDR2 as LQKENI. CDR3: CASSSQGETQYF. The CDR3 DNA reads as TGTGCCAGCTCATCGCAGGGCGAGACCCAGTACTTC.